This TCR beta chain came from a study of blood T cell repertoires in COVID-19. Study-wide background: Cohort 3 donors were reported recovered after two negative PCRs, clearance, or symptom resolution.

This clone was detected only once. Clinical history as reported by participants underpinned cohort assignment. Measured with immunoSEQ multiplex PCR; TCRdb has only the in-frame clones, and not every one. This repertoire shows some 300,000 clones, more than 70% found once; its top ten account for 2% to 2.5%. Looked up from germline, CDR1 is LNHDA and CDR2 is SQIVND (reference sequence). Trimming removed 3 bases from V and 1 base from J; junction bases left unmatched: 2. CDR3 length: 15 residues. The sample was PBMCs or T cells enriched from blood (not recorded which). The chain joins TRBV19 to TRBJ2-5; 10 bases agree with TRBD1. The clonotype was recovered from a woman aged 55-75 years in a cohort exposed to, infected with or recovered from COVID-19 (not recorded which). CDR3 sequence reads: CASSMGQGPQETQYF. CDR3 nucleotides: TGTGCCAGTAGTATGGGACAGGGGCCCCAAGAGACCCAGTACTTC.